This is a list of T cell receptor beta chains from one sample in a study of cytomegalovirus exposure and HLA in healthy donors. Measured with immunoSEQ multiplex PCR; TCRdb has only the in-frame clones, and not every one. Among 100,000 to 120,000 clones listed, around 80% were seen once. Sequenced: PBMCs. The source of these receptors is a man between 25 and 39 years old in good health and CMV-seropositive. Each CDR3 is given with its conserved first and last residue. A D gene is named only where the DNA matches it firmly. The size entry is marked missing in some rows and otherwise reads once, few, many or a size class.

>TRBV2|few|TRBD2|TRBJ2-7
TGTGCCAGCAGTGGATACGGGGGGACTTCCTACGAGCAGTACTTC
CASSGYGGTSYEQYF
>TRBV19|-|-|TRBJ1-2
TGTGCCAGTAGTATCGGGACACAGAACTATGGCTACACCTTC
CASSIGTQNYGYTF
>TRBV6-6|few|-|TRBJ1-2
TGTGCCAGCACCCACCCCGGGTATGGCTACACCTTC
CASTHPGYGYTF
>TRBV2|-|-|TRBJ2-5
TGTGCCAGCAGTGTTGGTAGTTTAGAGACCCAGTACTTC
CASSVGSLETQYF
>TRBV30|-|TRBD2|TRBJ2-7
TGTGCCTGGAGTCCCACTTTAGCGGGGAATTACCACGAGCAGTACTTC
CAWSPTLAGNYHEQYF
>TRBV27|-|TRBD1|TRBJ1-6
TGTGCCAGCAGTTTACTACCCACAGGGGATAATTTAGCCCTCCACTTT
CASSLLPTGDNLALHF
>TRBV5-1|-|-|TRBJ2-1
TGCGCCAGCAGCTTGGCCCAGTCATTCTCCAATGAGCAGTTCTTC
CASSLAQSFSNEQFF
>TRBV5-4|-|TRBD2|TRBJ2-7
TGTGCCAGCAGCCTGGGGGGGGAAGGGTACGTCGAGCAGTACTTC
CASSLGGEGYVEQYF
>TRBV21-1|-|-|TRBJ2-1
TGTGCCAGCAGCACAGGACTAGCGGGGGTCCGGTTGGATGAGCAGTTCTTC
CASSTGLAGVRLDEQFF
>TRBV5-6|-|TRBD2|TRBJ2-3
TGTGCCAGCAGCGTGGCTCCCGCGCGGGGGTTCACAGATACGCAGTATTTT
CASSVAPARGFTDTQYF
>TRBV5-1|few|-|TRBJ1-2
TGCGCCAGCAGCCTACAGGGCGACTATGGCTACACCTTC
CASSLQGDYGYTF
>TRBV7-6|-|-|TRBJ2-2
TGTGCCAGCAGCCCTGCAGGGGGGAGCACCGGGGAGCTGTTTTTT
CASSPAGGSTGELFF
>TRBV7-9|-|TRBD2|TRBJ2-3
TGTGCCAGCAGCTCCCTTCTAGCGGGGGGCGGAGATACGCAGTATTTT
CASSSLLAGGGDTQYF
>TRBV6-4|-|TRBD1|TRBJ2-2
TGTGCCAGCAGTGACTCCGGGACAGGGTATACCGGGGAGCTGTTTTTT
CASSDSGTGYTGELFF
>TRBV15|-|-|TRBJ1-2
TGTGCCACCAGCCGAGTTCCGTCCGGGGACTATGGCTACACCTTC
CATSRVPSGDYGYTF
>TRBV5-1|-|TRBD1|TRBJ2-1
TGCGCCAGCAGGTTGGGGACAGTCAGCAATGAGCAGTTCTTC
CASRLGTVSNEQFF
>TRBV12-5|-|TRBD2|TRBJ2-1
TGTGCTACCCGCGGGGGGGTTGCCTACAATGAGCAGTTCTTC
CATRGGVAYNEQFF
>TRBV7-7|-|TRBD2|TRBJ2-5
TGTGCTAGCAGCTTAGGCGGATTAGCGGGGGTTGAGACCCAGTACTTC
CASSLGGLAGVETQYF
>TRBV5-4|-|TRBD1|TRBJ1-2
TGTGCCAGCAGCTTGGGGAGGGGGCGGTACTATGGCTACACCTTC
CASSLGRGRYYGYTF
>TRBV11-2|-|-|TRBJ2-7
TGTGCCAGCAGCGCTGACAGTTACGAGCAGTACTTC
CASSADSYEQYF
>TRBV6-6|-|-|TRBJ2-7
TGTGCCAGCAGTTACGCACGGTCCTACGAGCAGTACTTC
CASSYARSYEQYF
>TRBV4-1|-|TRBD2|TRBJ2-1
TGCGCCAGCAGCCGTTTACCGGGGGGGTTGAGCTCCTACAATGAGCAGTTCTTC
CASSRLPGGLSSYNEQFF